These T cell receptor beta chains were read from a single sample in a study of cytomegalovirus exposure and HLA in healthy donors. The table came from immunoSEQ multiplex PCR; TCRdb's copy has only in-frame clones and leaves some out. The sample shows about 140,000 clones, 70% to 90% of them seen only once. Sequenced input: PBMCs. The source of these receptors is a man aged 50 to 59 in good health and CMV-seronegative. CDR3s leave out the opening cysteine and the closing phenylalanine or tryptophan.

V gene	CDR3 protein
TRBV10-1	ASSESYGVVEAF
TRBV6-1	ASEGVGTNSPLH
TRBV7-7	ASSLGLGGSGVETQY
TRBV7-9	ASSQTRTGFYEQY
TRBV7-7	ASSTGGALNRNTEAF
TRBV11-2	ASSLHSGRVTDTQY
TRBV6-1	ASSDRVGNSPLH
TRBV5-4	ASNPGGGAPTYEQY
TRBV28	ASSLSRVAGNTIY
TRBV27	ASSRSGDRVWELF
TRBV11-1	ASRSNRGDEQY
TRBV19	ASTPRDFYGYT
TRBV6-6	ASSYPDRGLTEAF
TRBV7-9	ASSLNELISYNEQF
TRBV7-2	ASSHPMSTQGSDYGYT